This T cell receptor (beta chain) appears in the sequencing data of a study of T-cell reconstitution after alpha-beta-depleted transplantation in children. Trimming took 6 bases from V and 0 from J; bases not matched to a gene: 8. This CDR3 comprises 16 residues. Unique molecular identifiers were incorporated when the TCRbeta library was constructed. TCRdb reanalysed the PCR reads using MiXCR and keeps one entry per CDR3 protein. In the table there are 900,000 or so distinct CDR3 sequences, 15% to 20% of which are singletons. The origin of this receptor is a male patient under 18 who had a stem cell transplant for acute lymphoblastic leukemia, so the T cells may come from the graft donor. The material was PBMCs, mostly from graft donor cells, obtained 360 days after TCRalphabeta/CD19-depleted stem cell transplant. The chain carries TRBV12-3 or TRBV12-4 and TRBJ2-1; 7 nucleotides match TRBD2. CDR3 in amino acids: CASRAGAFSSYNEQFF. CDR3 nucleotide sequence: TGTGCCAGCAGGGCGGGAGCGTTTAGCTCCTACAATGAGCAGTTCTTC.